The entry below gives a single T cell receptor (beta chain) sequence along with its context. Original processing notes: From reference gene primer amplification, estimates of nucleated cell counts were derived. Measured with immunoSEQ multiplex PCR; TCRdb has only the in-frame clones, and not every one. The V and J calls and clone size are taken from that table; D and trimming were inferred from the DNA. Of around 450,000 clones in the sample, about 92% were seen once. Participants were placed into cohorts based on the clinical history they reported. This entry comes from a study of blood T cell repertoires in COVID-19. Study-wide context: The study drew acute and convalescent COVID-19 samples from the United States, Italy and Spain. Sample material is recorded as cDNA or gDNA derived from T cells, B-cell-depleted T cells, or PBMCs.

V was pared by 5 bases and J by 5 bases, with 12 bases between. The CDR3 sequence is 14 residues long. CDR1 and CDR2 (germline): SEHNR, FQNEAQ (reference sequence). Sequencing was carried out using PBMCs or T cells enriched from blood (not recorded which). The V call is TRBV7-9, the J call TRBJ1-4; perhaps TRBD1 as D (6 bases). The TCR comes from a man aged 18 to 29 who had recovered from COVID-19. CDR3 DNA: TGTGCCAGCAGCGAGACAGGCTCAAATGAAAAACTGTTTTTT. It yields the protein CASSETGSNEKLFF.